The sequence of this T cell receptor (beta chain) was determined in a study of response to subunit inactivated influenza vaccine. Study-wide points: New T cells are recruited in small numbers by each seasonal influenza vaccination, according to the authors' suggestion.

Using its own MiXCR run on the RT-PCR reads, TCRdb lists one record per CDR3 protein. The sample includes some 160,000 distinct CDR3 sequences, 9.5% to 13% seen only once; the top ten take 9.5% to 15%. After removal of 5 bases from V and 4 bases from J, the junction contained 15 bases not matched to a gene. CDR1 ENHRY and CDR2 SYGVKD come from the germline V gene. The length of the CDR3 is 18 residues. About this clonotype: The antigen remains unidentified.

The TCR comes from a man over 45 who received an inactivated influenza vaccine. This material consisted of non-naive T cells sorted from PBMCs, taken about 6 weeks after vaccination. The J gene is TRBJ1-2, the V gene TRBV10-3, with 11 bases identical to TRBD1. DNA of the CDR3: TGTGCCATCAGTTTAATTCAAATATGGACAGGGGGCAGCTATGGCTACACCTTC. It specifies CAISLIQIWTGGSYGYTF.